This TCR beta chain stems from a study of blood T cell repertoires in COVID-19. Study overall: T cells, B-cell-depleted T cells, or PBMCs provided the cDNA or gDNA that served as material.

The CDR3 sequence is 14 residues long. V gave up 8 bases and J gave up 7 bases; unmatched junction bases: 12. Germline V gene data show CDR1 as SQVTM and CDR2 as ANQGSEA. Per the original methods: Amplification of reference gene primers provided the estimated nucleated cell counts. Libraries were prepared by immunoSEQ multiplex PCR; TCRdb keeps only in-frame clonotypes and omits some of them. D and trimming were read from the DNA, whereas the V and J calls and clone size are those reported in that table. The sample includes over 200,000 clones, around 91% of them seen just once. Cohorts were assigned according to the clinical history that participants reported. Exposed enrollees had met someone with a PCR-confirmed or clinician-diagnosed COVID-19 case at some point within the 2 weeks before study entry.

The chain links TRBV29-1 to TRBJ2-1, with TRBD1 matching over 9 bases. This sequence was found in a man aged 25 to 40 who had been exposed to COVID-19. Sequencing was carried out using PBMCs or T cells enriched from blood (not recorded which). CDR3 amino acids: CSYSRDRVLNEQFF. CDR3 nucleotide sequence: TGCAGCTACTCCCGGGACAGGGTATTAAATGAGCAGTTCTTC.